This is a list of T cell receptor beta chains from one sample in a study of cytomegalovirus exposure and HLA in healthy donors. Libraries were prepared by immunoSEQ multiplex PCR; TCRdb keeps only in-frame clonotypes and omits some of them. This sample has about 110,000 clones; around 85% occur once, and the top ten carry approximately 3.7%. Input material: PBMCs. These receptors came from a man in his 60s in good health and CMV-seronegative. Each CDR3 is given with its conserved first and last residue. Size tells how often a clone was seen (once, few, many) or the class of an expanded clone, and some rows leave it out.

TRBJ1-2	-	TRBV7-9	CASSLFLRDGYTF
TRBJ1-4	-	TRBV6-5	CASRRTGGKEKLFF
TRBJ1-4	-	TRBV7-9	CASSLTGWKNEKLFF
TRBJ1-6	-	TRBV7-6	CASSAQGFDSPLHF
TRBJ2-7	-	TRBV29-1	CSVGGTGGHEQYF
TRBJ2-5	-	TRBV7-6	CASSSPYQETQYF
TRBJ1-6	-	TRBV4-3	CASSQDRGSDNSPLHF
TRBJ2-3	once	TRBV6-4	CASSEEGLAGVIF
TRBJ2-1	-	TRBV5-5	CASSLGGVYTFYNEQFF
TRBJ2-2	-	TRBV7-2	CASSFGGGTTGELFF
TRBJ2-5	-	TRBV5-1	CASSFMGQQETQYF
TRBJ2-2	-	TRBV6-1	CASSGAQDRGIAGELFF
TRBJ1-5	few	TRBV5-1	CASSLTGDTGNQPQHF
TRBJ1-5	-	TRBV2	CASSADRGNQPQHF
TRBJ1-6	few	TRBV11-2	CASSYRDSLNSPLHF
TRBJ2-5	-	TRBV7-2	CASSSPGLAGQETQYF
TRBJ1-1	-	TRBV18	CASSPALGQSTEAFF
TRBJ2-5	-	TRBV15	CATSSRDSQETQYF
TRBJ2-7	-	TRBV10-3	CAISETRSSYEQYF
TRBJ1-5	-	TRBV27	CASSLWKGGNQPQHF
TRBJ2-2	-	TRBV19	CASSIGSTGELFF
TRBJ1-1	-	TRBV5-1	CASSLEWLGVTEAFF
TRBJ2-1	-	TRBV7-3	CASSLGLAGGNEQFF
TRBJ2-3	-	TRBV7-9	CASSLVSSYTDTQYF
TRBJ1-2	-	TRBV11-2	CASSLVDRGYGYTF
TRBJ1-6	-	TRBV28	CATIGLLRNSPLHF
TRBJ1-2	-	TRBV7-2	CASRSTGLSYGYTF